This T cell receptor beta chain was obtained from a study of a mutant IDH1 vaccine in newly diagnosed glioma. Time point here: week 23, last vaccination. Vaccinated patients received 300 ug of mutant IDH1 20-mer peptide per dose, with topical imiquimod. Donors had new WHO grade 3 or 4 IDH1-mutant, ATRX-lost astrocytomas. A remark on this clone: Its antigen is unidentified.

Sequencing was performed with immunoSEQ multiplex PCR; in TCRdb, only in-frame clones are kept and a portion is missing. The table has approximately 66,000 clones, under 90% seen once. The CDR3 has 17 amino acids. Trimming took off 1 base at V and 0 bases at J, with 15 bases between the two ends. CDR1 KGHSH and CDR2 LQKENI come from the germline V gene. The sample here was PBMCs, taken from a glioma patient whose treatment included an IDH1 peptide vaccine. The source of this sequence is a man younger than 35 with glioma. This chain connects TRBV18 to TRBJ1-2; D not certain. The CDR3 coding sequence is TGTGCCAGCTCACCACGGGCACTTGGAATATCTAACTATGGCTACACCTTC. Its translation is CASSPRALGISNYGYTF.